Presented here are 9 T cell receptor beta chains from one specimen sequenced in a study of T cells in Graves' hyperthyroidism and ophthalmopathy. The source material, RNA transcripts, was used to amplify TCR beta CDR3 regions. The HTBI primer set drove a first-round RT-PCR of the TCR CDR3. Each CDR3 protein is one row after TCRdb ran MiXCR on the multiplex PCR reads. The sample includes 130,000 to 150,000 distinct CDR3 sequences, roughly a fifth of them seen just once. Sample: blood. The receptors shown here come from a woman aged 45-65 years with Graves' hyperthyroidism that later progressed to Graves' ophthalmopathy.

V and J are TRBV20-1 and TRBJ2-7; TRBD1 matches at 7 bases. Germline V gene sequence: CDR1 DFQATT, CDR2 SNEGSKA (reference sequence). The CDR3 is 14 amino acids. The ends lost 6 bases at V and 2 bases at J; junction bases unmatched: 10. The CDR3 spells CSAPPDRETYEQYF. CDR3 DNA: TGCAGTGCCCCTCCCGACAGGGAGACCTACGAGCAGTACTTC.

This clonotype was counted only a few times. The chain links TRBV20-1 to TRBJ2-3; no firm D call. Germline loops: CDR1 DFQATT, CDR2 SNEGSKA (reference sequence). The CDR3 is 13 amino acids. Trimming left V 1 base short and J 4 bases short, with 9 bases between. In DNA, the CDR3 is TGCAGTGCTAGAGGCATAGTGGCAGATACGCAGTATTTT. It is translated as CSARGIVADTQYF.

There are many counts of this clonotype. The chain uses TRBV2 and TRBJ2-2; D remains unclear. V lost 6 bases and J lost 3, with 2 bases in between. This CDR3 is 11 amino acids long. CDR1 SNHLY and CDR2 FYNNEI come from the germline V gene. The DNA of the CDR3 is TGTGCCAGCAGGGACACCGGGGAGCTGTTTTTT. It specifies CASRDTGELFF.

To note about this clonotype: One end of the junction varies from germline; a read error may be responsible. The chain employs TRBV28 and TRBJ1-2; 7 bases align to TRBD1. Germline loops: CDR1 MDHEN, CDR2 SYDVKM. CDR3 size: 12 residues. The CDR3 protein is CASGGQTYGYTF. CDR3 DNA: TGTGCCAGCGGGGGACAGACTTATGGTTACACCTTC.

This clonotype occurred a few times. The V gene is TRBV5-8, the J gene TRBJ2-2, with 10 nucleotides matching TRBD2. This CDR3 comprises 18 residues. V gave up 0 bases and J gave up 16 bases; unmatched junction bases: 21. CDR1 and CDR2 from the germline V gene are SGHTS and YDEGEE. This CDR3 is CASSLEASGSFRGARAFF. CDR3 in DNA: TGTGCCAGCAGCTTGGAGGCTAGCGGGAGTTTTCGGGGAGCTCGCGCGTTTTTT.

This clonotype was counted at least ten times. CDR3 residues: CAWGPGEGYTF. In nucleotides, the CDR3 is TGTGCCTGGGGACCCGGAGAGGGCTACACCTTC. The chain combines TRBV30 with TRBJ1-2; D is uncertain. CDR1 is GTSNPN and CDR2 is SVGIG in the germline V gene (reference sequence). The CDR3 totals 11 residues. V dropped 5 bases and J dropped 8 bases, with 12 bases sitting between them.

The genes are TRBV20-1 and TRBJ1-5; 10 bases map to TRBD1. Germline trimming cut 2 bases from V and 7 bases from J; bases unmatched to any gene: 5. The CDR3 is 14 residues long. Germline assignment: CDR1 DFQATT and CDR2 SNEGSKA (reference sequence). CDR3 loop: CSARKTGGGQPQHF. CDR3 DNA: TGCAGTGCTAGAAAGACAGGGGGCGGGCAGCCCCAGCATTTT.

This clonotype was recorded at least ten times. CDR3 protein: CASSSTTGRTEAFF. DNA of the CDR3: TGCGCCAGCAGCTCCACGACAGGCCGAACTGAAGCTTTCTTT. This chain connects TRBV5-1 to TRBJ1-1; D possibly corresponds to TRBD1 (6 bases). V lost 3 bases to trimming and J lost 5 bases, with 14 bases between them. This CDR3 contains 14 residues. CDR1 is SGHRS and CDR2 is YFSETQ in the germline V gene.

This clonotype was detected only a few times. The CDR3 reads CSARERSSYEQYF. CDR3 coding DNA: TGCAGTGCTAGGGAGCGGTCGTCCTACGAGCAGTACTTC. The chain joins TRBV20-1 to TRBJ2-7, with D maybe TRBD2 (5 bases). Trimming shortened V by 3 bases and J by 1 base, and 10 bases separated the two germline ends. The CDR3 covers 13 residues. Looked up from germline, CDR1 is DFQATT and CDR2 is SNEGSKA (reference sequence).